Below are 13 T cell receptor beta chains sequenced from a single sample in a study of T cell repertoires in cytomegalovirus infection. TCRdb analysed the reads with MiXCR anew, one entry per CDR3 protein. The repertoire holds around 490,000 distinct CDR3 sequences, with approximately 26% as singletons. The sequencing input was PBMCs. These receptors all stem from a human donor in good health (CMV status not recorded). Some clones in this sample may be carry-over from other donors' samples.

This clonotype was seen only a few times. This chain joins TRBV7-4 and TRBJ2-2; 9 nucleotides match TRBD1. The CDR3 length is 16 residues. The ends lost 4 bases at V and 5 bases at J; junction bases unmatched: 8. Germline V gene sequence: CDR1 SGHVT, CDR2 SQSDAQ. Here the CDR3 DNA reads TGTGCCAGCAGCTCCTGGACAGGGGAGGGTACCGGGGAGCTGTTTTTT. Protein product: CASSSWTGEGTGELFF.

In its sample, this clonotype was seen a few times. The CDR3 spells CASRNAGYGYTF. DNA of the CDR3: TGTGCCAGCAGAAACGCGGGCTATGGCTACACCTTC. The chain combines TRBV2 with TRBJ1-2, with no clear D. V was shortened by 6 bases and J by 4 bases, with 9 bases between the two germline ends. Germline V CDR1 and CDR2: SNHLY, FYNNEI. The CDR3 is 12 residues long.

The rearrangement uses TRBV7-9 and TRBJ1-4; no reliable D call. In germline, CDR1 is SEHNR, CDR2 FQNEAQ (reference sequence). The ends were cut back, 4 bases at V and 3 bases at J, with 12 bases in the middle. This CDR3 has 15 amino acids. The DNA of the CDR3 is TGTGCCAGCAGCTCCGCGCTTAGGGCTAATGAAAAACTGTTTTTT. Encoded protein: CASSSALRANEKLFF.

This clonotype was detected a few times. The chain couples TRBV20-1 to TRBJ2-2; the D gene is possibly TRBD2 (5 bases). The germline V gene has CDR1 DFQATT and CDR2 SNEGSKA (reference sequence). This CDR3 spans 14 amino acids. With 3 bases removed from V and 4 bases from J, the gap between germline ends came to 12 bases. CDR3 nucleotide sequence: TGCAGTGCTAGCCGGCTAGGAGGCACCGGGGAGCTGTTTTTT. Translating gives CSASRLGGTGELFF.

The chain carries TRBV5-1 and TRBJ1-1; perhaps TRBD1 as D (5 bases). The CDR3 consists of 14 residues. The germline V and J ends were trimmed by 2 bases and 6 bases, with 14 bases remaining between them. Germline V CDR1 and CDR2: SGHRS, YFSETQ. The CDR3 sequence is CASSFRDGGAEAFF. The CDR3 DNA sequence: TGCGCCAGCAGCTTCAGGGACGGTGGCGCTGAAGCTTTCTTT.

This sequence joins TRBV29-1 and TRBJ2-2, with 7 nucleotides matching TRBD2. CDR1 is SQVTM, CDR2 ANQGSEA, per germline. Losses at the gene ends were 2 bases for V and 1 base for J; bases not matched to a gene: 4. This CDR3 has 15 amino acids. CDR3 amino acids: CSVESGGRNTGELFF. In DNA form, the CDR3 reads TGCAGCGTTGAATCTGGCGGGAGGAACACCGGGGAGCTGTTTTTT.

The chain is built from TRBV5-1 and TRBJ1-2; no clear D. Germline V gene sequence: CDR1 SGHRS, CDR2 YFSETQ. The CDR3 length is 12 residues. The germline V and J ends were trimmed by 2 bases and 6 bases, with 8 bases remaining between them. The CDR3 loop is CASSFGTNGYTF. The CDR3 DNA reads TGCGCCAGCAGCTTCGGCACCAATGGCTACACCTTC. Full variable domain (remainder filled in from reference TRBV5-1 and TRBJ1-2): KAGVTQTPRYLIKTRGQQVTLSCSPISGHRSVSWYQQTPGQGLQFLFEYFSETQRNKGNFPGRFSGRQFSNSRSEMNVSTLELGDSALYLCASSFGTNGYTFGSGTRLTVV.

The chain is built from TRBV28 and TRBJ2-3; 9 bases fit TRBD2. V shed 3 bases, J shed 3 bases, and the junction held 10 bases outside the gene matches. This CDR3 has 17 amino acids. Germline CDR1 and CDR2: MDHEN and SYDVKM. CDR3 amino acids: CASSFYGGRAETDTQYF. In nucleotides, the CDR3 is TGTGCCAGCAGTTTTTATGGCGGGAGGGCCGAGACAGATACGCAGTATTTT. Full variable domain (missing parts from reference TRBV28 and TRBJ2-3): DVKVTQSSRYLVKRTGEKVFLECVQDMDHENMFWYRQDPGLGLRLIYFSYDVKMKEKGDIPEGYSVSREKKERFSLILESASTNQTSMYLCASSFYGGRAETDTQYFGPGTRLTVL.

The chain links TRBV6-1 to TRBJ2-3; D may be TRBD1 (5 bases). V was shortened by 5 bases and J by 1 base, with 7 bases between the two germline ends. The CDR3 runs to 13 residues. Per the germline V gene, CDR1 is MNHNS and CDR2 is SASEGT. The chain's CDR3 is CASSKQGTDTQYF. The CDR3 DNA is TGTGCCAGCAGTAAACAGGGCACAGATACGCAGTATTTT.

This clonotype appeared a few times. CDR3 DNA sequence: TGTGCCAGCAGCCCTGGGACCTTAGGCGACTATGGCTACACCTTC. It yields the protein CASSPGTLGDYGYTF. The V call is TRBV11-2, the J call TRBJ1-2; D may be TRBD1 (5 bases). The CDR3 has 15 residues. CDR1 and CDR2 (germline): SGHAT, FQNNGV. The V and J ends lost 5 bases and 3 bases respectively, with 16 bases between them.

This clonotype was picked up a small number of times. The CDR3 bases are TGCAGTGCTAGAGTGGGGGATCAGCCCCAGCATTTT. Translated: CSARVGDQPQHF. The genes are TRBV20-1 and TRBJ1-5, with D possibly TRBD1 on 5 matching bases. Looked up from germline, CDR1 is DFQATT and CDR2 is SNEGSKA (reference sequence). Deletions cut 1 base from V and 5 bases from J, with 6 bases between. The CDR3 is 12 amino acids.

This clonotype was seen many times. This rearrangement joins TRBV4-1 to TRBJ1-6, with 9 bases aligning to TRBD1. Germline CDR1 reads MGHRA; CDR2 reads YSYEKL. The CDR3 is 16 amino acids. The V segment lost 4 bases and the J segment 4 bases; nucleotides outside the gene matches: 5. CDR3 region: CASSPRDRVYNSPLHF. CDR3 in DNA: TGCGCCAGCAGCCCCCGGGACAGGGTTTATAATTCACCCCTCCACTTT.

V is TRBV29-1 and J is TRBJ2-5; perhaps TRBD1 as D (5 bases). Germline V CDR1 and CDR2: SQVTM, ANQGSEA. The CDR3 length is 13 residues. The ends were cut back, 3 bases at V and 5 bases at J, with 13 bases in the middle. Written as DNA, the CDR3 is TGCAGCGTTGAGACACAGGCTCGGGAGACCCAGTACTTC. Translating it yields CSVETQARETQYF.